These 18 T cell receptor beta chains originate from one sample sequenced in a study of cytomegalovirus exposure and HLA in healthy donors. The PCR used 60 Vbeta and 13 Jbeta primers. Produced via immunoSEQ multiplex PCR; TCRdb's table is partial and in-frame only. The table lists some 100,000 clones, approximately 75% of them singletons, with 13% to 15% in the top ten. The sequenced material came from PBMCs. These TCRs come from a woman aged 70-85 years in good health and CMV-seropositive.

The V and J genes are TRBV28 and TRBJ1-1; D possibly corresponds to TRBD1 (5 bases). The CDR3 covers 14 residues. Germline CDR1 MDHEN, CDR2 SYDVKM. Trimming left V 2 bases short and J 4 bases short, with 11 bases between. CDR3 sequence (DNA): TGTGCCAGCAGTTTAGGGCAGGGAGGCACTGAAGCTTTCTTT. Its protein product is CASSLGQGGTEAFF.

This chain connects TRBV28 to TRBJ2-7; TRBD1 matches at 9 bases. V lost 4 bases to trimming and J lost 7 bases; unmatched junction nucleotides: 8. Germline V gene lookup returns CDR1 MDHEN and CDR2 SYDVKM. CDR3 length equals 14 residues. CDR3 in amino acids: CASSWGTGTGEQYF. The CDR3, as DNA: TGTGCCAGCAGTTGGGGGACAGGGACGGGAGAGCAGTACTTC. Supplemented by reference TRBV28 and TRBJ2-7, the full variable domain reads DVKVTQSSRYLVKRTGEKVFLECVQDMDHENMFWYRQDPGLGLRLIYFSYDVKMKEKGDIPEGYSVSREKKERFSLILESASTNQTSMYLCASSWGTGTGEQYFGPGTRLTVT.

The chain combines TRBV28 with TRBJ1-2; D is ambiguous. The CDR3 is 13 residues long. Germline loops: CDR1 MDHEN, CDR2 SYDVKM. V was clipped by 3 bases and J by 0 bases, with 5 bases between them. The CDR3 loop is CASSFPANYGYTF. The CDR3 nucleotides read TGTGCCAGCAGTTTCCCAGCTAACTATGGCTACACCTTC.

The chain combines TRBV18 with TRBJ1-6, with a weak D call TRBD1 (5 bases). The CDR3 has 16 amino acids. Germline V gene sequence: CDR1 KGHSH, CDR2 LQKENI. V lost 1 base and J lost 11, with 18 bases in between. The CDR3 sequence is CASSPRGGSDGTPLHF. The CDR3 nucleotides are TGTGCCAGCTCACCACGGGGGGGAAGCGATGGGACACCCCTCCACTTT.

The chain recombines TRBV2 with TRBJ1-4; D remains ambiguous. Trimming removed 3 bases at V and 3 bases at J, with 14 bases between. Looked up from germline, CDR1 is SNHLY and CDR2 is FYNNEI. The CDR3 consists of 16 residues. The CDR3 region is CASSDFNWRANEKLFF. CDR3 nucleotides: TGTGCCAGCAGTGATTTTAATTGGCGGGCTAATGAAAAACTGTTTTTT.

This clone occurred a few times. The V and J genes are TRBV27 and TRBJ2-3; tentatively, D is TRBD1 (6 bases). This CDR3 spans 15 amino acids. Germline CDR1 reads MNHEY; CDR2 reads SMNVEV (reference sequence). The V end lost 6 bases, the J end lost 2 bases, and 15 bases lay between the germline ends. The CDR3 DNA reads TGTGCCAGCAGCTCCCCGACAGGCCTCACAGATACGCAGTATTTT. This gives the protein CASSSPTGLTDTQYF.

The rearrangement uses TRBV10-2 and TRBJ2-2, with 12 bases fitting TRBD2. V dropped 6 bases and J dropped 4; count of bases not matched to a gene: 3. Looked up from germline, CDR1 is WSHSY and CDR2 is SAAADI. The CDR3 has 15 residues. The CDR3 nucleotides read TGCGCCAGCAGGACTAGCGGGAGCGGCACCGGGGAGCTGTTTTTT. This codes for CASRTSGSGTGELFF.

The genes are TRBV27 and TRBJ2-3, with 7 positions matching TRBD1. Germline CDR1 MNHEY, CDR2 SMNVEV (reference sequence). With 5 bases clipped from V and 2 bases from J, the junction kept 10 bases outside the gene matches. The CDR3 totals 16 residues. Here the CDR3 reads CASSVTGTVFTDTQYF. DNA of the CDR3: TGTGCCAGCAGTGTGACCGGGACAGTCTTCACAGATACGCAGTATTTT.

The J gene is TRBJ2-3, the V gene TRBV27; D uncertain. Deletions cut 2 bases from V and 4 bases from J, with 10 bases between. This CDR3 region has 14 residues. Germline V lookup: CDR1 MNHEY, CDR2 SMNVEV (reference sequence). The CDR3 is CASSLIGRPDTQYF. CDR3 nucleotide sequence: TGTGCCAGCAGTTTAATTGGGCGCCCAGATACGCAGTATTTT.

The V call is TRBV6-5, the J call TRBJ2-7, with TRBD1 matching 10 bases. V lost 6 bases, J lost 8 bases, and 7 bases stayed unmatched. CDR1 and CDR2 from the germline V gene are MNHEY and SVGAGI. The CDR3 consists of 13 residues. The CDR3 coding sequence is TGTGCCAGCAGGCGGACAGGGGGGCCCAAGCAGTACTTC. Protein product: CASRRTGGPKQYF.

The chain carries TRBV7-8 and TRBJ1-1; 9 positions match TRBD1. Per germline, CDR1 SGHVS and CDR2 FQNEAQ. V gave up 3 bases and J gave up 5 bases; unmatched junction bases: 7. This CDR3 comprises 15 residues. CDR3 sequence (DNA): TGTGCCAGCAGCTTCATCACAGGGGGCCATACTGAAGCTTTCTTT. This codes for CASSFITGGHTEAFF.

The chain carries TRBV2 and TRBJ2-2; D perhaps matches TRBD1 (6 bases). Germline loops: CDR1 SNHLY, CDR2 FYNNEI. This CDR3 has 18 residues. Trimming shortened V by 2 bases and J by 4 bases, and 20 bases separated the two germline ends. The CDR3 coding sequence is TGTGCCAGCAGTGAAATTACAGGGCTTCTTTCGTCCACCGGGGAGCTGTTTTTT. Translation: CASSEITGLLSSTGELFF.

This clone was counted once. The germline gene is not matched at one end of the junction; a read error may be the cause. Other DNA sequences in the same sample also yield this CDR3. This sequence joins TRBV28 and TRBJ2-5; possibly TRBD2 for D (5 bases). This CDR3 comprises 12 residues. The germline V gene encodes CDR1 MDHEN and CDR2 SYDVKM. The CDR3 spells CASSSRGETQYF. For the CDR3, the DNA is TGCGCCAGCAGCTCACGGGGAGAGACCCAGTACTTC.

This chain links TRBV5-4 with TRBJ1-1; unclear D gene. Trimming pared 4 bases from V and 1 base from J, leaving 11 bases between. Germline CDR1 reads SGHNT; CDR2 reads YYREEE (reference sequence). CDR3 length: 14 residues. CDR3: CASSPDSRNTEAFF. CDR3 nucleotide sequence: TGTGCCAGCAGCCCCGATTCTAGGAACACTGAAGCTTTCTTT.

The gene calls are TRBV4-3 and TRBJ1-4; 9 bases fit TRBD1. The CDR3 spans 14 residues. Per germline, CDR1 LGHNA and CDR2 YSLEER. The ends lost 1 base at V and 7 bases at J; junction bases unmatched: 1. CDR3 amino acids: CASSQGTGAEKLFF. The CDR3 coding sequence is TGCGCCAGCAGCCAAGGGACAGGGGCTGAAAAACTGTTTTTT.

The chain employs TRBV19 and TRBJ1-3; D unresolved. This CDR3 region has 14 residues. The V and J ends lost 3 bases and 0 bases respectively, with 6 bases between them. Per germline, CDR1 LNHDA and CDR2 SQIVND (reference sequence). The CDR3 region is CASSILASGNTIYF. The CDR3, as DNA: TGTGCCAGTAGTATTTTAGCCTCTGGAAACACCATATATTTT.

The CDR3 coding sequence is TGTGCCAGCAGGTCGCCGGGATCCGCAAAAAAACTGTTTTTT. It is translated as CASRSPGSAKKLFF. The chain carries TRBV6-5 and TRBJ1-4, with D hard to call. V gave up 6 bases and J gave up 9 bases, with 17 bases separating them. The V gene's germline CDR1 is MNHEY and CDR2 SVGAGI. The CDR3 contains 14 residues.

The V call is TRBV6-1, the J call TRBJ2-2; 8 bases are a match to TRBD1. Germline trimming cut 3 bases from V and 3 bases from J; bases unmatched to any gene: 6. CDR1 is MNHNS and CDR2 is SASEGT in the germline V gene. This CDR3 has 16 residues. CDR3 nucleotide sequence: TGTGCCAGCAGTGATTTGGGACAGGAGTACACCGGGGAGCTGTTTTTT. Translating gives CASSDLGQEYTGELFF.